The present T cell receptor beta chain was sequenced within a study of blood T cell repertoires in COVID-19. Method: immunoSEQ multiplex PCR; TCRdb's copy keeps in-frame clones and lacks some. There are 55,000 to 75,000 clones in the sample; 91% occur only once, and 8.5% lies in the top ten. Trimming took 5 bases from V and 5 from J, leaving 22 bases between them. The length of the CDR3 is 18 residues. Germline CDR1 SNHLY, CDR2 FYNNEI. The TCR originated in a human donor in a cohort sampled during active COVID-19. Sequenced: peripheral blood. This sequence joins TRBV2 and TRBJ1-6; unclear D gene. The CDR3 nucleotides read TGTGCCAGCAGTTCCCAAGGCCAGGTTTTTCCCCATAATTCACCCCTCCACTTT. It yields the protein CASSSQGQVFPHNSPLHF.